This TCR beta chain was captured by sequencing in a study of Graves' ophthalmopathy and Graves' hyperthyroidism. Findings of the study overall: For predicting ophthalmopathy progression, the model had approximately 70% sensitivity and 72% to 75% specificity. Also, most clonotypes expanded in the thyroid above 0.001 frequency appeared in blood.

V was shortened by 6 bases and J by 0 bases, with 8 bases between the two germline ends. The CDR3 covers 13 residues. Amplification of TCR beta CDR3 regions used RNA transcripts. The first round was an RT-PCR with HTBI primers, and the second round was a multiplex PCR. MiXCR was run by TCRdb on the multiplex PCR reads, yielding one entry per CDR3 protein. The data show around 400,000 distinct CDR3 sequences, approximately 20% seen once. This clonotype was seen ten or more times. The antigen is undetermined. This chain connects TRBV12-3 or TRBV12-4 to TRBJ1-1, with unresolved D. Input material: peripheral blood. The origin of this receptor is a woman between 18 and 30 years old with Graves' ophthalmopathy. The CDR3 DNA reads TGTGCCAGCAGATATGACTTGAACACTGAAGCTTTCTTT. Residues: CASRYDLNTEAFF.